This T cell receptor beta chain derives from a study of T cell repertoires in cytomegalovirus infection. For the study at large: CMV infection plus the matching HLA type was flagged by public TCR beta signatures.

Concerning this clonotype itself: Its target is unknown.

TCRdb processed the reads anew with MiXCR; each CDR3 protein has one entry. The table shows about 360,000 distinct CDR3 sequences, with roughly 34% occurring only once. V was clipped by 0 bases and J by 1 base; unmatched bases: 10. The germline CDR1 and CDR2 sequences are MNHEY and SVGEGT. The CDR3 is 19 amino acids. The sequence derives from a human donor in good health (CMV status not recorded). Some clones in this sample may be carry-over from other donors' samples. The sequencing used cultured PBMCs, collected from culture after CMV antigen stimulation. The chain joins TRBV6-2 or TRBV6-3 to TRBJ2-5; TRBD2 aligns across 11 bases. The CDR3, as DNA: TGTGCCAGCAGTTACTCTATCCGGATGGGACTAGCGGTCCAAGAGACCCAGTACTTC. It codes for CASSYSIRMGLAVQETQYF.